The rows below give T cell receptor beta chains drawn from one sample of a study of regulatory T cells in long-lasting Graves disease. TCRdb itself ran the multiplex PCR reads through MiXCR, one entry per CDR3 protein. The table lists some 460,000 distinct CDR3 sequences, 15% to 20% of them singletons. A further study also used this sample, focusing on T cells in Graves' hyperthyroidism and ophthalmopathy.

Sequencing used peripheral blood mononuclear cells (PBMCs), obtained at new diagnosis, from a patient treated with antithyroid drugs. The receptors come from a man aged 35-49 years with Graves disease. CDR3s include the opening cysteine and the closing phenylalanine or tryptophan. Fields, in order: V gene, clone size, D gene, J gene, CDR3 DNA, CDR3 protein. A D gene is named only where the DNA matches it firmly. Clone sizes are given selectively: once, few, many, or a class where the clone is expanded.

TRBV7-8	many	TRBD2	TRBJ2-1	TGTGCCAGCAGGGGACTAGCGGGCATCAATGAGCAGTTCTTC	CASRGLAGINEQFF
TRBV20-1	NA	NA	TRBJ1-1	TGCAATGCTAGAAACTTTCTCAGGGGAGAGAACACTGAAGCTTTCTTT	CNARNFLRGENTEAFF
TRBV7-9	few	TRBD1	TRBJ1-6	TGTGCCAGCAGCGCGGGGGACAGGGCAACTCAATCCCTCCACTTT	CASSAGDRATQSLHF
TRBV19	NA	TRBD2	TRBJ2-1	TGTGCCAGTAGTACCTCCGGGACTAGCGTCTATGAGCAGTTCTTC	CASSTSGTSVYEQFF
TRBV12-3/TRBV12-4	many	NA	TRBJ2-3	TGTGCCAGTCAAACGGGTGAGGCAGATACGCAGTATTTT	CASQTGEADTQYF
TRBV24-1	many	NA	TRBJ1-2	TGTGCCACCAGTGATTTGCCCAAAACTGGGAGTATCAATGGCTACACCTTC	CATSDLPKTGSINGYTF
TRBV28	many	TRBD2	TRBJ2-1	TGTGCCAGCAGGCGGGGACTAGCGGGTAGCTCCTACAATGAGCAGTTCTTC	CASRRGLAGSSYNEQFF
TRBV4-1	NA	TRBD2	TRBJ2-7	TGCGCCAGCAGCCAAGTTTCTAGCGGGGGACCACGCTCTTCGTACGAGCAGTACTTC	CASSQVSSGGPRSSYEQYF
TRBV20-1	NA	NA	TRBJ1-1	TGCAGCGGACGTCACGCGAACACTGAAGCTTTCTTT	CSGRHANTEAFF
TRBV29-1	many	NA	TRBJ2-1	TGCAGCGTTGAGCGGTATCATGAGCAGTTCTTC	CSVERYHEQFF
TRBV7-8	NA	TRBD2	TRBJ2-1	TGTGCCAGCAGCTTAGGAGGGACTAGCGGGAGGGCCCATGAGCAGTTCTTC	CASSLGGTSGRAHEQFF
TRBV20-1	NA	TRBD2	TRBJ2-3	TGCAGTGCAAGACTAGCGGGAGAACGATATACGCAGTATTTT	CSARLAGERYTQYF
TRBV6-5	many	NA	TRBJ2-7	TGTGCCAGCAGTTACACGGGAGCCAAAGGTACCGAGCAGTACTTC	CASSYTGAKGTEQYF
TRBV5-1	many	NA	TRBJ2-3	TGCGCCAGCAGCTTGCCCTCAGGGGTCAGGTCAGATACGCAGTATTTT	CASSLPSGVRSDTQYF
TRBV3-1	NA	NA	TRBJ1-3	TGTGCCAGCAGCCAAGAACAGGGTTCCATATATTTT	CASSQEQGSIYF
TRBV19	few	TRBD2	TRBJ2-7	TGTGCCAGTAGCCCCGGACTAGCGTGGACCGAGCAGTACTTC	CASSPGLAWTEQYF
TRBV7-3	many	NA	TRBJ2-5	TGTGCCAGCAGCTTGTCCTCCGGGGCAGAGACCCAGTACTTC	CASSLSSGAETQYF
TRBV2	NA	TRBD1	TRBJ2-7	TGTGCCAGCAGCCCCGGGACAGGCTCCTACAAGCAGTACTTC	CASSPGTGSYKQYF
TRBV28	many	TRBD1	TRBJ1-2	TGTGCCAGCAGTTTATTGGGGGGACAGGTGGCTAACTATGGCTACACCTTC	CASSLLGGQVANYGYTF
TRBV2	many	NA	TRBJ2-3	TGTGCCAGCAGAGCGACTACCTTCACAGATACGCAGTATTTT	CASRATTFTDTQYF
TRBV28	NA	NA	TRBJ2-7	TGTGCCAGCAGCAAACCCGGGACGGCAACCTACGAGCAGTACTTC	CASSKPGTATYEQYF
TRBV3-1	many	NA	TRBJ2-2	TGTGCCAGCAGCCAAGTAGGGACTGCCGGGGAGCTGTTTTTT	CASSQVGTAGELFF
TRBV27	many	NA	TRBJ2-3	TGTGCCAGCAGCCCGGGCAGGATCACAGATACGCAGTATTTT	CASSPGRITDTQYF
TRBV28	NA	TRBD1	TRBJ2-2	TGTGCCAGCAGTTTAACAGGGGCGAAAGCGAACACCGGGGAGCTGTTTTTT	CASSLTGAKANTGELFF